This TCR beta chain was captured by sequencing in a study of blood T cell repertoires in COVID-19. The assay was immunoSEQ multiplex PCR, and TCRdb's table has in-frame clones only and misses some. The sample lists over 400,000 clones; roughly 85% were seen once. The material sequenced was peripheral blood. The source of this sequence is a human donor in a cohort sampled during active COVID-19.

In DNA form, the CDR3 reads TGTGCCAGCAGCTATGGGGGGGTCAACTATGGCTACACCTTC. Its protein product is CASSYGGVNYGYTF. The V gene is TRBV3-1 (or the pseudogene TRBV3-2), the J gene TRBJ1-2, with a possible D match to TRBD1 (5 bases). The CDR3 consists of 14 residues. V dropped 5 bases and J dropped 2 bases, with 12 bases sitting between them. Per germline, CDR1 LGHDT and CDR2 YNNKEL (reference sequence).